This entry describes one T cell receptor (beta chain). Amplification used 60 Vbeta primers and 13 Jbeta primers. The repertoire was sequenced with immunoSEQ multiplex PCR; TCRdb's copy has only in-frame clones and lacks some. The profile shows around 140,000 clones, roughly 72% of them singletons. From germline, CDR1 is MNHEY and CDR2 SVGAGI. The V and J ends lost 5 bases and 5 bases respectively, with 13 bases between them. The CDR3 totals 13 residues. The data derive from a study of cytomegalovirus exposure and HLA in healthy donors. Sequencing used PBMCs. The chain employs TRBV6-5 and TRBJ2-7, with D uncertain. The sequence derives from a middle-aged man in good health and CMV-seronegative. The CDR3 DNA reads TGTGCCAGCAGTAACGGGTTCGAGAACGAGCAGTACTTC. Its protein product is CASSNGFENEQYF.